The present entry profiles one T cell receptor (beta chain) with its context. This sample was included in a study of blood T cell repertoires in COVID-19. Study in general: Samples representing acute and convalescent COVID-19 were sourced from the United States, Italy and Spain. From T cells, B-cell-depleted T cells, or PBMCs came the material, which was cDNA or gDNA.

Authors' analysis steps: Amplification of reference gene primers was used by the study to estimate nucleated cell counts. Clones were read by immunoSEQ multiplex PCR, and TCRdb kept only the in-frame ones, dropping some. The V and J calls and the clone size are those of that table, but D and trimming were determined from the DNA. The sample yields around 250,000 clones, approximately 88% seen once. Patients from Seattle were sampled longitudinally, starting during active infection. The CDR3 contains 16 residues. Germline trimming cut 7 bases from V and 5 bases from J; bases unmatched to any gene: 13. CDR1 and CDR2 from the germline V gene are SGHRS and YFSETQ.

The source is an older woman with COVID-19, enrolled during active disease. The genes are TRBV5-1 and TRBJ2-1; 9 bases align to TRBD1. Sequencing was performed on peripheral blood. The CDR3 DNA is TGCGCCAGCTCTCACGGGACAGGGATTAGGCACAATGAGCAGTTCTTC. This sequence encodes CASSHGTGIRHNEQFF.